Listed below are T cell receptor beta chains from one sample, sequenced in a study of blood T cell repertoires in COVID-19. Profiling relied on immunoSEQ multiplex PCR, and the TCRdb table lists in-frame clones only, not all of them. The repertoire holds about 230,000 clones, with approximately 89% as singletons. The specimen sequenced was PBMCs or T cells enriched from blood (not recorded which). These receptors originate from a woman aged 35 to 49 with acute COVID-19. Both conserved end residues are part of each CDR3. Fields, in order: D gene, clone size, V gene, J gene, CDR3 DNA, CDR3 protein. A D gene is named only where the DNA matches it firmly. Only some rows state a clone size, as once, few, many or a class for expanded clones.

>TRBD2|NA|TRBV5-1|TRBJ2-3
TGCGCCAGCAGTTTACTTAGCGGGGGCGGCACAGATACGCAGTATTTT
CASSLLSGGGTDTQYF
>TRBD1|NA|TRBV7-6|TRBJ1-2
TGTGCCAGCAGCTTAATCGGGGATGCAGGGGGCTTAGATGGCTACACCTTC
CASSLIGDAGGLDGYTF
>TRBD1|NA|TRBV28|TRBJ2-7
TGTGCCAGCAGTCCAGGGGGCGCGGCCAGCTACGAGCAGTACTTC
CASSPGGAASYEQYF
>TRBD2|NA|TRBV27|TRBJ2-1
TGTGCCAGCAGGCCTATTATGGGGACTAGCCACAATGAGCAGTTCTTC
CASRPIMGTSHNEQFF
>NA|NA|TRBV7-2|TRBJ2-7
TGTGCCAGCAGCGTGTACAGAACCTACGAGCAGTACTTC
CASSVYRTYEQYF
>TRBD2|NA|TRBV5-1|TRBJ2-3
TGCGCCAGCAGCGAATGGGGCGGGGGTTCAGATACGCAGTATTTT
CASSEWGGGSDTQYF
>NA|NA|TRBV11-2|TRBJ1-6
TGTGCCAGCAGCACGGTTTATTCACCCCTCCACTTT
CASSTVYSPLHF
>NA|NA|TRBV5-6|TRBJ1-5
TGTGCCAGCAGCCGGGGACCAGGGGGCAATCAGCCCCAGCATTTT
CASSRGPGGNQPQHF
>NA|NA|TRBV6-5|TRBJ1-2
TGTGCCAGCAGTTACAGCGGGACACCCCTCTACACCTTC
CASSYSGTPLYTF
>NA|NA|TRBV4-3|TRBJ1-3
TGCGCCAGCGGCCAAAGCACAGCTGGAAACACCATATATTTT
CASGQSTAGNTIYF
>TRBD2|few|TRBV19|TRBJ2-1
TGTGCCAGTAGTTCTCGGACTAGCGGGGAAGGGTACAATGAGCAGTTCTTC
CASSSRTSGEGYNEQFF
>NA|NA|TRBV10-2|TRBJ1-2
TGCGCCAGCAGTGAGTCGGGAGCCTATGGCTACACCTTC
CASSESGAYGYTF
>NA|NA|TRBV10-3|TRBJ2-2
TGTGCCATCACAAAGGGAGACACCGGGGAGCTGTTTTTT
CAITKGDTGELFF
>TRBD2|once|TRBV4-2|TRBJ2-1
TGTGCCAGCAGCCGAAAACTAGCGGGGGACTACAATGAGCAGTTCTTC
CASSRKLAGDYNEQFF
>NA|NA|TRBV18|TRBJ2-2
TGTGCCAGCTCACCACGGGGCACGGTGGGGAACACCGGGGAGCTGTTTTTT
CASSPRGTVGNTGELFF
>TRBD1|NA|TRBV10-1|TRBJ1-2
TGCGCCAGCAGTGAGTCAGGGGGCCGGGGCTACACCTTC
CASSESGGRGYTF
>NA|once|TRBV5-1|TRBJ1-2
TGCGCCAGCAGCTCTGCGACAGGAGCTAACTATGGCTACACCTTC
CASSSATGANYGYTF
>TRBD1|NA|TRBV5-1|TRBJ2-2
TGCGCCAGCAGCCGAGGACAGGGGAACACCGGGGAGCTGTTTTTT
CASSRGQGNTGELFF
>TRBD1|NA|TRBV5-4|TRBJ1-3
TGTGCCAGCAGCTTGGGGACAGGGGGAAACACCATATATTTT
CASSLGTGGNTIYF
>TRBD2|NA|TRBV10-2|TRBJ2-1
TGCGCCAGCGCCAGGGAGGGGCGCGCGAATAATGAGCAGTTCTTC
CASAREGRANNEQFF
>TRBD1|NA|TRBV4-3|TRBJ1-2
TGCGCCAGCAGCCAAGGGGACAGAGGGTTCCCGATTGGCTACACCTTC
CASSQGDRGFPIGYTF
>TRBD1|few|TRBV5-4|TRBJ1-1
TGTGCCAGCAGCTTGCCCGGGACAGGGGTAAGGACTGAAGCTTTCTTT
CASSLPGTGVRTEAFF
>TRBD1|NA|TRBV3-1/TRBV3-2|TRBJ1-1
TGTGCCAGCAGCGACGGGCCAGGGGGCACTGAAGCTTTCTTT
CASSDGPGGTEAFF
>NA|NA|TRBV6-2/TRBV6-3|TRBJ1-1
TGTGCCAGCAGTTACGACAGGATGAACACTGAAGCTTTCTTT
CASSYDRMNTEAFF
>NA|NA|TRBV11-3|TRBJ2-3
TGTGCCAGCAGCTTACAGAGGGAGAGCACAGATACGCAGTATTTT
CASSLQRESTDTQYF
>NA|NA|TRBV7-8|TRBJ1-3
TGTGCCAGCAGCCCCCGTGGAGGGTCGGGCTCTGGAAACACCATATATTTT
CASSPRGGSGSGNTIYF